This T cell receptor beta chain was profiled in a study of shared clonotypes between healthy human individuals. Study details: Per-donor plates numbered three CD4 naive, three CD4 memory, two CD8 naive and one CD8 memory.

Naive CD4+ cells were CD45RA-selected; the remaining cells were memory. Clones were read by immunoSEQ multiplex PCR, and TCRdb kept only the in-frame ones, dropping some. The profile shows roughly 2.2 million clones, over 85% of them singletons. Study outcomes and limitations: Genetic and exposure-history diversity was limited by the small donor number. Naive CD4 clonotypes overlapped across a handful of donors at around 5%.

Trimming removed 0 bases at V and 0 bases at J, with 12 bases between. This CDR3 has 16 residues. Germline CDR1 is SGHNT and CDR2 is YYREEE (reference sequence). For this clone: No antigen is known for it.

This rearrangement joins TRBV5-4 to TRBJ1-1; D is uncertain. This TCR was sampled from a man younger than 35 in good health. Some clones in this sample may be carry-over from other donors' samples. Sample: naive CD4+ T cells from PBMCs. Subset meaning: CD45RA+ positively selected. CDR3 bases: TGTGCCAGCAGCTTGGGCGGACCCGGCATGAACACTGAAGCTTTCTTT. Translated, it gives CASSLGGPGMNTEAFF.